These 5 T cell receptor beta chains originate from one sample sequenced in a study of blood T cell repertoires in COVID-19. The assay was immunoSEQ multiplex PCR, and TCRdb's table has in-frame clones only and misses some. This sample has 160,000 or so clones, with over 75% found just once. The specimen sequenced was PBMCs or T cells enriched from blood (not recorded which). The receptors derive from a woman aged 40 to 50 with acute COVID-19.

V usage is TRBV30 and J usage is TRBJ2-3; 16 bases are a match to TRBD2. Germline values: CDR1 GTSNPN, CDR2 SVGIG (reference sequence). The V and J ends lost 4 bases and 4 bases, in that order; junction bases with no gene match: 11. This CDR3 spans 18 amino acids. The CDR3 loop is CAWTYGGTSGRAADTQYF. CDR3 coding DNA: TGTGCCTGGACCTACGGCGGGACTAGCGGGAGGGCCGCAGATACGCAGTATTTT.

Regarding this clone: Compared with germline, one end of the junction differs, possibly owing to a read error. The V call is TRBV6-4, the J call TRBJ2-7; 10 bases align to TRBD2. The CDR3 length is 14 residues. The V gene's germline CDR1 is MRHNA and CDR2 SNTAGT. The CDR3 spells CASSDSWNRTSGGF. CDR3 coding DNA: TGTGCCAGCAGTGACTCGTGGAACCGGACTAGCGGAGGGTTC.

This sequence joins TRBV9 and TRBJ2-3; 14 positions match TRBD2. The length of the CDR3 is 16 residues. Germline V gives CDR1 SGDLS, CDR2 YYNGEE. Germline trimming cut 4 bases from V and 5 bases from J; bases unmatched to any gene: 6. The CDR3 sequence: CASSFGTSGRLDTQYF. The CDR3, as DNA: TGTGCCAGCAGCTTTGGGACTAGCGGGAGACTAGATACGCAGTATTTT.

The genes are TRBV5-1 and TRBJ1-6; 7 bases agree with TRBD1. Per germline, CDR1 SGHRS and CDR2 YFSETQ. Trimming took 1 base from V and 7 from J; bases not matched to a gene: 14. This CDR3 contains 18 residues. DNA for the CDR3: TGCGCCAGCAGCTTGAGGGGGCCCGTAGACAGTACCAATTCACCCCTCCACTTT. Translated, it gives CASSLRGPVDSTNSPLHF.

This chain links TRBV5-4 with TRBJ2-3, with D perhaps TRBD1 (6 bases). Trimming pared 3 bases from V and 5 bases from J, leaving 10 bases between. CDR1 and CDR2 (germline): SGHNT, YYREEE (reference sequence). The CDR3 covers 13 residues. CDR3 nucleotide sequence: TGTGCCAGCAGCTCAAAGGGACAAGATACGCAGTATTTT. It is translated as CASSSKGQDTQYF.